The 21 T cell receptor beta chains given below trace back to one sample, sequenced in a study of shared clonotypes between healthy human individuals. TCRdb keeps only in-frame clones here, not all; method: immunoSEQ multiplex PCR. The sample holds about 660,000 clones; over 65% are singletons and the top ten take 1.5% to 2%. The source material was memory CD4+ T cells sorted from blood. As for subset: CD45RA-negative fraction. These receptors came from a woman under 40 in good health.

The rearrangement joins TRBV5-1 to TRBJ2-1; D gene unclear. The germline gives CDR1 SGHRS, CDR2 YFSETQ. The CDR3 consists of 12 residues. The V and J ends lost 5 bases and 8 bases respectively, with 11 bases between them. The CDR3 loop is CASRAINYEQFF. CDR3 coding DNA: TGCGCCAGCAGGGCAATCAACTATGAGCAGTTCTTC.

This chain uses TRBV27 with TRBJ2-5, with D unresolved. CDR3 length: 17 residues. Germline CDR1 and CDR2: MNHEY and SMNVEV (reference sequence). Trimming stripped 0 bases from V and 2 bases from J, with 16 bases between. The CDR3 DNA is TGTGCCAGCAGTTTATCTAGCTTTGAGTCCTCGCAAGAGACCCAGTACTTC. This sequence encodes CASSLSSFESSQETQYF.

Only a few counts were recorded for this clone. The chain couples TRBV11-2 to TRBJ2-3; 11 bases map to TRBD2. Germline V gene lookup returns CDR1 SGHAT and CDR2 FQNNGV. The V gene end was trimmed by 6 bases and the J gene end by 2 bases; junction bases not matched to a gene: 7. The CDR3 loop spans 16 amino acids. The CDR3 reads CASSYLAGGSTDTQYF. In DNA form, the CDR3 reads TGTGCCAGCAGTTATCTAGCGGGAGGTTCCACAGATACGCAGTATTTT.

About this clone itself: Other DNA sequences in the sample encode the same CDR3. The rearrangement uses TRBV6-5 and TRBJ2-5; D might be TRBD1 or TRBD2, each matching 5 bases. Germline CDR1 reads MNHEY; CDR2 reads SVGAGI. Trimming removed 2 bases from V and 5 bases from J, with 12 bases in between. The CDR3 has 14 amino acids. Here the CDR3 DNA reads TGTGCCAGCAGTTACGATTTACGGGGCGAGACCCAGTACTTC. Amino acids: CASSYDLRGETQYF.

DNA of the CDR3: TGTGCCAGCAGCTACTCTTCGTCGGCAAGGCCCGGGGAGCTGTTTTTT. It yields the protein CASSYSSSARPGELFF. This chain joins TRBV7-9 and TRBJ2-2; no clear D. Deletions cut 4 bases from V and 6 bases from J, with 18 bases between. From germline, CDR1 is SEHNR and CDR2 FQNEAQ (reference sequence). This CDR3 region has 16 residues.

This chain uses TRBV4-1 with TRBJ1-2; TRBD1 matches 8 bases. Trimming removed 0 bases from V and 7 bases from J; junction bases left unmatched: 7. Germline-derived CDR1 and CDR2 are MGHRA and YSYEKL. This CDR3 has 15 amino acids. The CDR3 sequence is CASSQDKDRVGGYTF. The CDR3 nucleotides read TGCGCCAGCAGCCAAGATAAGGACAGGGTTGGTGGCTACACCTTC.

This clone turned up a few times. The CDR3 nucleotides read TGCGCCAGCAGCTTGGACAGAACCTCCTACAATGAGCAGTTCTTC. This encodes CASSLDRTSYNEQFF. The rearrangement links TRBV5-1 to TRBJ2-1; no definite D call. V was trimmed by 0 bases and J by 0 bases, leaving 7 bases between them. The germline gives CDR1 SGHRS, CDR2 YFSETQ. This CDR3 contains 15 residues.

The chain employs TRBV5-1 and TRBJ2-5; the match to TRBD2 covers 8 bases. The trim removed 3 bases at V and 3 bases at J, leaving 4 bases unmatched. The CDR3 is 14 residues long. CDR1 SGHRS and CDR2 YFSETQ come from the germline V gene. The DNA of the CDR3 is TGCGCCAGCAGCTACGGGAGGGGGGAAGAGACCCAGTACTTC. Protein: CASSYGRGEETQYF.

On this clone: Within the sample, other DNA sequences also encode this same CDR3. The chain carries TRBV2 and TRBJ2-7; no clear D. The V end was cut by 8 bases, the J end by 1 base, with 9 bases between. The V gene's germline CDR1 is SNHLY and CDR2 FYNNEI. The CDR3 length is 12 residues. The CDR3 region has the DNA TGTGCCAGCCGTGCCGGGTCCTACGAGCAGTACTTC. The encoded protein is CASRAGSYEQYF.

The chain is built from TRBV6-5 and TRBJ1-1; the D gene is possibly TRBD1 (5 bases). CDR3 size: 15 residues. V gave up 6 bases and J gave up 0 bases, with 14 bases separating them. CDR1 is MNHEY, CDR2 SVGAGI, per germline. The CDR3 coding sequence is TGTGCCAGCAGCCGACAGACGGACATGAACACTGAAGCTTTCTTT. It specifies CASSRQTDMNTEAFF.

The chain recombines TRBV10-3 with TRBJ1-2; D uncertain. The V and J ends lost 0 bases and 5 bases respectively, with 7 bases between them. The CDR3 has 13 amino acids. CDR1 ENHRY and CDR2 SYGVKD come from the germline V gene. The chain's CDR3 is CAISESNEYGYTF. The CDR3 region has the DNA TGTGCCATCAGTGAGTCCAATGAATATGGCTACACCTTC.

The chain links TRBV11-1 to TRBJ1-1; D is uncertain. Germline V gene data show CDR1 as SGHAT and CDR2 as FQDESV (reference sequence). Trimming left V 5 bases short and J 0 bases short, with 10 bases between. This CDR3 spans 14 amino acids. CDR3 loop: CASSLNGLNTEAFF. The CDR3 nucleotides read TGTGCCAGCAGCCTAAACGGGCTGAACACTGAAGCTTTCTTT.

The J gene is TRBJ1-4, the V gene TRBV28, with a tentative D call TRBD1 (6 bases). The ends were cut back, 5 bases at V and 4 bases at J, with 14 bases in the middle. The CDR3 loop spans 15 amino acids. Germline V gene data show CDR1 as MDHEN and CDR2 as SYDVKM. As DNA, the CDR3 is TGTGCCAGCAGTACCCAACAGGGCCTTAATGAAAAACTGTTTTTT. Translation gives CASSTQQGLNEKLFF.

The chain recombines TRBV11-2 with TRBJ1-4; 8 positions agree with TRBD1. The length of the CDR3 is 14 residues. Germline CDR1 SGHAT, CDR2 FQNNGV. Trimming removed 8 bases from V and 9 bases from J; junction bases left unmatched: 11. The CDR3 sequence: CASRIQGGNQKLFF. The CDR3 DNA follows: TGTGCCAGCCGGATACAGGGGGGAAATCAAAAACTGTTTTTT.

The chain is built from TRBV10-3 and TRBJ2-3; TRBD2 might be the D (6 bases). Germline V gives CDR1 ENHRY, CDR2 SYGVKD. The CDR3 covers 14 residues. Trimming took 3 bases from V and 6 from J, leaving 13 bases between them. The CDR3 spells CAISDGGTLDTQYF. The CDR3 region has the DNA TGTGCCATCAGTGATGGGGGGACCCTGGATACGCAGTATTTT.

This clone was counted a single time. The chain recombines TRBV27 with TRBJ1-5; unclear D gene. The V gene's germline CDR1 is MNHEY and CDR2 SMNVEV (reference sequence). This CDR3 has 14 amino acids. V lost 2 bases and J 9 bases, leaving 14 bases between the germline ends. For the CDR3, the DNA is TGTGCCAGCAGTTTAGGACCGGAGAGTTGGCCCCAGCATTTT. Translating gives CASSLGPESWPQHF.

About this clone: This same CDR3 is encoded by further DNA sequences in the sample. The chain recombines TRBV14 with TRBJ1-1; D is unresolved. The CDR3 has 13 residues. V was clipped by 3 bases and J by 0 bases, with 5 bases between them. Germline V gives CDR1 SGHDN, CDR2 FVKESK. The CDR3 DNA follows: TGTGCCAGCAGCCATGGGCTGAACACTGAAGCTTTCTTT. This translates into CASSHGLNTEAFF.

J is TRBJ2-3 and V is TRBV5-1; no reliable D call. Germline loops: CDR1 SGHRS, CDR2 YFSETQ. Trimming removed 0 bases at V and 0 bases at J, with 8 bases between. This CDR3 region has 15 residues. The CDR3 loop reads CASSLDGRSTDTQYF. CDR3 nucleotide sequence: TGCGCCAGCAGCTTGGACGGACGGAGCACAGATACGCAGTATTTT.

J is TRBJ2-3 and V is TRBV6-1; D is undetermined. Trimming cost V 3 bases and J 3 bases, with 13 bases left between them. Germline-derived CDR1 and CDR2 are MNHNS and SASEGT. This CDR3 is 15 amino acids long. The CDR3: CASSELRARTDTQYF. The CDR3 coding sequence is TGTGCCAGCAGTGAGCTTAGGGCTAGGACAGATACGCAGTATTTT.

The chain employs TRBV13 and TRBJ2-1; D possibly corresponds to TRBD1 (6 bases). CDR3 length: 14 residues. The germline gives CDR1 PRHDT, CDR2 FYEKMQ (reference sequence). Trimming stripped 8 bases from V and 6 bases from J, with 17 bases between. CDR3 loop: CASARRTERNEQFF. The CDR3 DNA follows: TGTGCCAGCGCCAGGAGGACAGAGCGCAATGAGCAGTTCTTC. Variable domain in full (rest from reference TRBV13 and TRBJ2-1): AAGVIQSPRHLIKEKRETATLKCYPIPRHDTVYWYQQGPGQDPQFLISFYEKMQSDKGSIPDRFSAQQFSDYHSELNMSSLELGDSALYFCASARRTERNEQFFGPGTRLTVL.

The rearrangement links TRBV10-3 to TRBJ2-3, with 7 positions matching TRBD2. CDR1 and CDR2 (germline): ENHRY, SYGVKD. The length of the CDR3 is 12 residues. V was clipped by 8 bases and J by 7 bases; unmatched bases: 6. Written as DNA, the CDR3 is TGTGCCATCGGGGGGGTAATTTATACGCAGTATTTT. It is translated as CAIGGVIYTQYF.